Following are 7 T cell receptor beta chains from one sample sequenced in a study of cytomegalovirus exposure and HLA in healthy donors. 13 Jbeta primers and 60 Vbeta primers were used for the PCR. The table came from immunoSEQ multiplex PCR; TCRdb's copy has only in-frame clones and leaves some out. The data show over 75,000 clones, and the top ten clones hold 0.5% to 0.65%. The sample consisted of PBMCs. These receptors all stem from a man between 50 and 59 years old in good health and CMV-seronegative.

The chain has TRBV7-2 and TRBJ2-5; tentative D call: TRBD1 (6 bases). The V end lost 4 bases, the J end lost 4 bases, and 13 bases lay between the germline ends. Germline V gene data show CDR1 as SGHTA and CDR2 as FQGNSA. The CDR3 is 14 amino acids. This chain's CDR3 is CASSYRVRGETQYF. The CDR3 nucleotides read TGTGCCAGCAGCTACAGGGTACGGGGAGAGACCCAGTACTTC.

This chain uses TRBV18 with TRBJ1-6; no clear D gene. This CDR3 is 15 amino acids long. The V gene's germline CDR1 is KGHSH and CDR2 LQKENI. V lost 2 bases, J lost 9 bases, and 14 bases lay in between. CDR3 DNA: TGTGCCAGCTCACCATCCGGGATCGCAGGTTCACCCCTCCACTTT. It yields the protein CASSPSGIAGSPLHF.

The V call is TRBV6-5, the J call TRBJ1-6; maybe TRBD1 (6 bases). Germline V gene sequence: CDR1 MNHEY, CDR2 SVGAGI. CDR3 length: 14 amino acids. V lost 4 bases and J lost 10, with 14 bases in between. The chain's CDR3 is CASSWTVLRSPLHF. For the CDR3, the DNA is TGTGCCAGCAGTTGGACAGTCTTGCGCTCACCCCTCCACTTT.

The chain couples TRBV7-3 to TRBJ1-1; 7 bases align to TRBD1. With 2 bases clipped from V and 4 bases from J, the junction kept 1 base outside the gene matches. Looked up from germline, CDR1 is SGHTA and CDR2 is FQGTGA. The CDR3 spans 13 residues. The CDR3 nucleotides are TGTGCCAGCAGCTTACAGGGGGGCACTGAAGCTTTCTTT. It is translated as CASSLQGGTEAFF.

The rearrangement joins TRBV5-3 to TRBJ2-5; 11 bases line up with TRBD2. TRBV5-3 is reported as an ORF; its role is uncertain. The CDR3 has 15 amino acids. Trimming removed 4 bases from V and 3 bases from J; junction bases left unmatched: 5. DNA for the CDR3: TGTGCCAGAAGCCCGGGACTAGCGGAAAAAGAGACCCAGTACTTC. Encoded protein: CARSPGLAEKETQYF.

The chain has TRBV28 and TRBJ1-6, with D perhaps matching TRBD1 (5 bases). V was clipped by 7 bases and J by 10 bases, with 11 bases between them. This CDR3 contains 12 residues. Germline loops: CDR1 MDHEN, CDR2 SYDVKM. The CDR3 loop is CASTRDGSPLHF. The CDR3 DNA is TGTGCCAGCACCAGGGATGGGTCACCCCTCCACTTT.

V and J are TRBV28 and TRBJ2-7; D call uncertain. V lost 5 bases to trimming and J lost 2 bases, with 7 bases between them. CDR3 length: 12 amino acids. CDR1 is MDHEN, CDR2 SYDVKM, per germline. The CDR3 reads CASSPSPYEQYF. CDR3 DNA: TGTGCCAGCAGTCCCTCCCCCTACGAGCAGTACTTC.